This record covers a single TCR beta chain. The data belong to a study of cytomegalovirus exposure and HLA in healthy donors. Germline-derived CDR1 and CDR2 are SGHTA and FQGNSA. The ends were cut back, 4 bases at V and 0 bases at J, with 13 bases in the middle. The CDR3 contains 16 residues. Primers for the PCR totalled 60 Vbeta and 13 Jbeta. Some clones are missing from TCRdb's copy, which holds only in-frame ones; the method was immunoSEQ multiplex PCR. The sample yields 150,000 to 200,000 clones, 75% to 85% seen once. The sequenced sample consisted of PBMCs. The chain employs TRBV7-2 and TRBJ1-3; no reliable D call. The receptor was derived from a woman aged 45-65 years in good health and CMV-seronegative. The CDR3 here is CASSSPRTDSGNTIYF. In nucleotides, the CDR3 is TGTGCCAGCAGCTCCCCCCGGACTGACTCTGGAAACACCATATATTTT.